The clone carrying this TCR beta chain has only a few counts. The data were taken from a study of blood T cell repertoires in COVID-19. At the level of the study: Researchers got acute and convalescent COVID-19 samples from the United States, Italy and Spain. From T cells, B-cell-depleted T cells, or PBMCs came the material, which was cDNA or gDNA.

Germline assignment: CDR1 SGDLS and CDR2 YYNGEE. Trimming pared 4 bases from V and 8 bases from J, leaving 15 bases between. The CDR3 contains 13 residues. Authors' processing steps: Nucleated cell number was recorded as an estimate derived from reference gene primer amplification. The assay was immunoSEQ multiplex PCR, and TCRdb's table has in-frame clones only and misses some. V and J calls and clone size follow that table, whereas D and trimming were derived from the DNA. Seen here are about 220,000 clones, around 80% observed once, and the top ten hold just under 20%. The chain uses TRBV9 and TRBJ1-2; D remains unclear. What was sequenced was peripheral blood. The source is a young man with active or convalescent COVID-19. In nucleotides, the CDR3 is TGTGCCAGCAGCCCCAATGGGGAGGCCGGCTACACCTTC. It translates to CASSPNGEAGYTF.